This is a list of T cell receptor beta chains from one sample in a study of blood T cell repertoires in COVID-19. Clones were sequenced by immunoSEQ multiplex PCR, and TCRdb holds only the in-frame ones, with some missing. The table shows fewer than 200,000 clones, with 65% to 90% occurring only once. Sequencing was carried out using peripheral blood. The receptors originated from a man aged 45 to 65 with active or convalescent COVID-19. The CDR3 runs from the conserved cysteine through the conserved F or W. D genes are given only for firm matches. Some rows mark clone size as missing; the rest say once, few, many or name a class of expanded clone.

V	D	J	size	length	CDR3	DNA
TRBV7-3	TRBD1	TRBJ1-1	NA	15	CASSPRQGSVTEAFF	TGTGCCAGCAGCCCGCGACAGGGCTCGGTCACTGAAGCTTTCTTT
TRBV30	NA	TRBJ2-4	NA	11	CAWSIRNIQYF	TGTGCCTGGAGTATCCGGAACATTCAGTACTTC
TRBV18	NA	TRBJ1-1	NA	16	CASSPNLLGANTEAFF	TGTGCCAGCTCACCCAACCTATTGGGAGCGAACACTGAAGCTTTCTTT
TRBV11-2	NA	TRBJ1-2	NA	14	CASSSLGGGYGYTF	TGTGCCAGCAGTAGCCTGGGCGGGGGGTATGGCTACACCTTC
TRBV10-3	TRBD2	TRBJ2-3	NA	17	CAISDQIAGGPPDTQYF	TGTGCCATCAGTGACCAGATAGCGGGAGGGCCTCCAGATACGCAGTATTTT
TRBV30	NA	TRBJ1-1	NA	12	CACLLLNTEAFF	TGTGCCTGCCTCCTTTTGAACACTGAAGCTTTCTTT
TRBV7-2	NA	TRBJ1-3	NA	15	CASSFPGHGINTIYF	TGTGCCAGCAGCTTTCCGGGACACGGCATAAACACCATATATTTT
TRBV18	TRBD1	TRBJ1-4	few	12	CASSRDSEKLFF	TGTGCCAGCTCGCGGGACAGTGAAAAACTGTTTTTT
TRBV24-1	NA	TRBJ2-3	NA	14	CATSDSGPSDTQYF	TGTGCCACCAGTGATAGCGGACCATCAGATACGCAGTATTTT
TRBV4-2	NA	TRBJ2-5	NA	15	CASSQTEGHGETQYF	TGTGCCAGCAGCCAAACGGAGGGCCATGGAGAGACCCAGTACTTC
TRBV7-2	TRBD1	TRBJ1-4	NA	16	CASSLMGGQGSEKLFF	TGTGCCAGCAGCTTAATGGGAGGACAGGGGAGCGAAAAACTGTTTTTT
TRBV27	NA	TRBJ2-5	NA	14	CASSLSTGTQTQYF	TGTGCCAGCAGTTTATCAACAGGAACGCAGACCCAGTACTTC
TRBV4-2	NA	TRBJ2-5	NA	13	CASSQALQETQYF	TGTGCCAGCAGCCAAGCCCTCCAAGAGACCCAGTACTTC
TRBV25-1	NA	TRBJ1-5	NA	12	CASSDGRQPQHF	TGTGCCAGCAGTGACGGTCGACAGCCCCAGCATTTT
TRBV5-1	NA	TRBJ1-4	NA	14	CASSPPGTNEKLFF	TGCGCCAGCAGCCCCCCCGGGACAAATGAAAAACTGTTTTTT
TRBV4-1	TRBD1	TRBJ2-1	few	14	CASSLRQGLGEQFF	TGCGCCAGCAGCCTCCGACAGGGCTTGGGTGAGCAGTTCTTC
TRBV6-4	TRBD1	TRBJ1-4	NA	14	CASSPQGTGEKLFF	TGTGCCAGCAGTCCCCAGGGGACAGGAGAAAAACTGTTTTTT
TRBV7-2	TRBD1	TRBJ1-1	once	14	CASSLMTGSTEAFF	TGTGCCAGCAGCTTAATGACAGGGAGCACTGAAGCTTTCTTT
TRBV5-4	NA	TRBJ1-1	NA	13	CASSLADRTEAFF	TGTGCCAGCAGCTTGGCTGACAGAACTGAAGCTTTCTTT
TRBV11-2	NA	TRBJ2-4	few	15	CASSPHFVGGNIQYF	TGTGCCAGCAGCCCCCATTTTGTCGGGGGAAACATTCAGTACTTC
TRBV18	NA	TRBJ1-3	once	16	CASSLNRDLSGNTIYF	TGTGCCAGCTCTCTAAACAGGGACCTCTCTGGAAACACCATATATTTT
TRBV12-5	NA	TRBJ2-2	NA	16	CASGLPQGGTSGELFF	TGTGCTAGTGGTTTGCCACAGGGGGGGACGTCCGGGGAGCTGTTTTTT
TRBV9	TRBD2	TRBJ2-1	NA	15	CASSALAGGYNEQFF	TGTGCCAGCAGCGCGCTAGCGGGGGGATACAATGAGCAGTTCTTC
TRBV10-3	TRBD1	TRBJ1-6	NA	13	CAAGQGINSPLHF	TGTGCCGCCGGACAGGGGATTAATTCACCCCTCCACTTT
TRBV9	TRBD1	TRBJ1-4	NA	14	CASSADRVNEKLFF	TGTGCCAGCAGCGCCGACAGGGTGAATGAAAAACTGTTTTTT
TRBV2	NA	TRBJ2-3	NA	14	CASTPPGSTDTQYF	TGTGCCAGCACCCCCCCGGGAAGCACAGATACGCAGTATTTT
TRBV29-1	NA	TRBJ2-2	NA	14	CSGKQATGTGELFF	TGCAGCGGTAAACAGGCAACCGGCACCGGGGAGCTGTTTTTT
TRBV19	NA	TRBJ1-5	NA	16	CASSPSGTRGNQPQHF	TGTGCCAGTAGTCCATCCGGGACAAGGGGCAATCAGCCCCAGCATTTT
TRBV7-3	TRBD1	TRBJ2-1	NA	16	CASSPQSGGGYNEQFF	TGTGCCAGCAGCCCACAATCAGGGGGCGGGTACAATGAGCAGTTCTTC
TRBV2	TRBD2	TRBJ2-3	NA	15	CASSVAGGSTDTQYF	TGTGCCAGCAGCGTAGCGGGGGGTAGCACAGATACGCAGTATTTT
TRBV29-1	TRBD2	TRBJ2-3	NA	15	CSVALAAGSTDTQYF	TGCAGCGTTGCCCTAGCAGCGGGAAGCACAGATACGCAGTATTTT
TRBV28	NA	TRBJ1-1	NA	15	CASSEIQTATSEAFF	TGTGCCAGCAGTGAAATTCAGACAGCCACTTCTGAAGCTTTCTTT
TRBV9	NA	TRBJ1-6	NA	15	CASSPPGGVNSPLHF	TGTGCCAGCAGCCCTCCTGGGGGGGTCAATTCACCCCTCCACTTT
TRBV6-2/TRBV6-3	NA	TRBJ2-3	NA	16	CASSYSRAGPTDTQYF	TGTGCCAGCAGTTACTCGCGGGCGGGCCCCACAGATACGCAGTATTTT
TRBV5-1	TRBD1	TRBJ1-4	NA	13	CASSLGDRFELFF	TGCGCCAGCAGCTTGGGGGACAGGTTTGAACTGTTTTTT
TRBV6-5	TRBD1	TRBJ2-1	NA	12	CASSRQGDEQFF	TGTGCCAGCAGTCGACAGGGGGATGAGCAGTTCTTC
TRBV7-9	NA	TRBJ2-2	NA	12	CASSVRSGELFF	TGTGCCAGCAGCGTGAGATCCGGGGAGCTGTTTTTT
TRBV18	TRBD2	TRBJ2-1	NA	11	CASSQGGEQFF	TGTGCCAGCTCACAGGGAGGGGAGCAGTTCTTC
TRBV19	TRBD2	TRBJ2-1	once	17	CASSPGTSTTTRNEQFF	TGTGCCAGTAGTCCAGGGACTAGCACCACTACAAGAAATGAGCAGTTCTTC